Listed below are T cell receptor beta chains from one sample, sequenced in a study of T cells after yellow fever vaccination. Each CDR3 protein is one row after TCRdb ran MiXCR on the 5' RACE reads. The top ten clones hold more than 3% of a sample with hundreds of thousands of distinct CDR3 sequences, about 5% of them seen once. The sample consisted of CD4+ T cells sorted from PBMCs, taken on the day of the yellow fever booster vaccination. These receptors were obtained from a man in his late teens or twenties who received the YFV17D yellow fever vaccine. Each CDR3 is given with its conserved first and last residue. D genes are given only for firm matches. For some rows the clone size is stated as once, few or many, or as a class when expanded; others skip it.

>TRBJ1-1|-|TRBV6-5|-
CASINTGGTEAFF
TGTGCCAGCATCAACACGGGGGGCACTGAAGCTTTCTTT
>TRBJ2-6|TRBD1|TRBV6-1|-
CAVQGQSAGANVLTF
TGTGCCGTACAGGGGCAGTCAGCTGGGGCCAACGTCCTGACTTTC
>TRBJ2-2|-|TRBV30|-
CAWSLSWELFF
TGTGCCTGGAGCCTTAGTTGGGAGCTGTTTTTT
>TRBJ1-1|-|TRBV5-1|few
CASSPVPGLAMNTEAFF
TGCGCCAGCAGCCCCGTCCCAGGGTTGGCCATGAACACTGAAGCTTTCTTT
>TRBJ2-1|-|TRBV6-5|few
CASSYSKYAATYGNEQFF
TGTGCCAGCAGTTACTCGAAATATGCGGCTACCTATGGAAATGAGCAGTTCTTC
>TRBJ1-1|-|TRBV2|many
CASSYDREAFF
TGTGCCAGCAGTTACGACAGGGAAGCTTTCTTT
>TRBJ2-1|-|TRBV6-2/TRBV6-3|many
CASSPRNEQFF
TGTGCCAGCAGTCCTAGGAATGAGCAGTTCTTC
>TRBJ1-1|-|TRBV5-4|many
CASRPDSDNTEAFF
TGTGCCAGCAGACCCGACAGTGACAACACTGAAGCTTTCTTT
>TRBJ1-2|-|TRBV14|many
CASSQGGNYGYTF
TGTGCCAGCAGCCAAGGGGGCAACTATGGCTACACCTTC
>TRBJ1-6|-|TRBV7-9|many
CASTYDQGPGNSPLHF
TGTGCCAGCACCTACGACCAGGGTCCGGGGAATTCACCCCTCCACTTT
>TRBJ1-6|-|TRBV4-3|many
CASSQEGYSSPLHF
TGCGCCAGCAGCCAAGAGGGATATTCCTCACCCCTCCACTTT
>TRBJ2-2|-|TRBV6-5|-
CASSYYRNTGELFF
TGTGCCAGCAGTTACTACCGAAACACCGGGGAGCTGTTTTTT
>TRBJ1-1|-|TRBV4-3|-
CASSQDVATYDRTEAFF
TGCGCCAGCAGCCAAGATGTGGCCACCTATGATAGGACTGAAGCTTTCTTT
>TRBJ1-1|-|TRBV4-3|-
CASSQGGLVAEAFF
TGCGCCAGCAGCCAAGGGGGGCTTGTCGCTGAAGCTTTCTTT
>TRBJ1-3|-|TRBV7-2|few
CASSSRKAATGNTIYF
TGTGCCAGCAGCTCGCGGAAGGCGGCCACTGGAAACACCATATATTTT
>TRBJ1-2|-|TRBV20-1|-
CSARRGEVSYGYTF
TGCAGTGCTAGACGGGGCGAGGTTAGCTATGGCTACACCTTC
>TRBJ2-2|-|TRBV4-2|-
CASSQAMITGELFF
TGTGCCAGCAGCCAAGCCATGATCACCGGGGAGCTGTTTTTT
>TRBJ1-6|-|TRBV5-4|few
CASSLASGRGNSPLHF
TGTGCCAGCAGCTTGGCCTCGGGCAGGGGTAATTCACCCCTCCACTTT
>TRBJ2-3|-|TRBV5-1|-
CASSLWGRDTQYF
TGCGCCAGCAGCTTGTGGGGCAGAGATACGCAGTATTTT
>TRBJ2-4|-|TRBV7-2|few
CASSPFGVAKNIQYF
TGTGCCAGCAGCCCATTCGGGGTAGCCAAAAACATTCAGTACTTC
>TRBJ2-2|TRBD1|TRBV4-3|-
CASSQDRGTEAVGELFF
TGCGCCAGCAGCCAAGACAGGGGGACAGAGGCTGTCGGGGAGCTGTTTTTT
>TRBJ1-5|-|TRBV2|few
CASGLRSNQPQHF
TGTGCCAGCGGTCTCAGGAGCAATCAGCCCCAGCATTTT
>TRBJ2-7|TRBD1|TRBV9|few
CASSVGTGKYYEQYF
TGTGCCAGCAGCGTAGGGACAGGGAAATACTACGAGCAGTACTTC
>TRBJ1-2|-|TRBV20-1|few
CSEGHLYGYTF
TGCAGTGAGGGACATCTTTATGGCTACACCTTC
>TRBJ2-3|TRBD2|TRBV12-3/TRBV12-4|-
CASSLERTSGNTDTQYF
TGTGCCAGCAGTTTAGAACGGACTAGCGGGAACACAGATACGCAGTATTTT
>TRBJ2-4|-|TRBV4-3|many
CASSQDRAQAVIAKNIQYF
TGCGCCAGCAGCCAAGATCGGGCCCAGGCCGTAATAGCCAAAAACATTCAGTACTTC
>TRBJ2-3|-|TRBV5-5|-
CASSLSPADGTDTQYF
TGTGCCAGCAGCTTGTCCCCAGCGGATGGCACAGATACGCAGTATTTT
>TRBJ1-1|-|TRBV11-2|many
CASSLTVVFGNTEAFF
TGTGCCAGCAGCTTAACGGTTGTTTTTGGGAACACTGAAGCTTTCTTT
>TRBJ1-3|TRBD1|TRBV5-1|-
CASSFTGGDYSGNTIYF
TGCGCCAGCAGCTTTACAGGGGGGGACTACTCTGGAAACACCATATATTTT
>TRBJ1-5|-|TRBV21-1|few
CASTAPRTLNQPQHF
TGTGCCAGCACCGCTCCCCGGACATTGAATCAGCCCCAGCATTTT
>TRBJ2-5|-|TRBV9|few
CASSVGARSVVVETQYF
TGTGCCAGCAGCGTCGGGGCCCGTAGTGTTGTTGTAGAGACCCAGTACTTC
>TRBJ2-3|-|TRBV6-2/TRBV6-3|-
CASSHWGTGTDTQYF
TGTGCCAGCAGCCACTGGGGGACTGGCACAGATACGCAGTATTTT
>TRBJ2-7|TRBD1|TRBV12-3/TRBV12-4|-
CASSLSDRDTYEQYF
TGTGCCAGCAGTTTATCGGACAGGGATACTTACGAGCAGTACTTC
>TRBJ1-5|TRBD1|TRBV5-6|few
CASSFGDRENQPQHF
TGTGCCAGCAGCTTTGGGGACAGGGAAAATCAGCCCCAGCATTTT
>TRBJ1-6|TRBD1|TRBV10-3|-
CAIRGQGQGASPLHF
TGTGCCATCAGAGGGCAGGGACAGGGGGCTTCACCCCTCCACTTT
>TRBJ2-2|TRBD1|TRBV12-3/TRBV12-4|many
CASSFRDRGAGELFF
TGTGCCAGCAGTTTTCGGGACAGGGGAGCCGGGGAGCTGTTTTTT
>TRBJ1-2|-|TRBV18|many
CASSPRTVGYGYTF
TGTGCCAGCTCACCACGAACAGTCGGTTATGGCTACACCTTC
>TRBJ1-3|-|TRBV6-6|-
CASSPRGLGNTIYF
TGTGCCAGCAGCCCCCGGGGTCTGGGAAACACCATATATTTT
>TRBJ2-5|-|TRBV5-1|many
CASSLEGRQETQYF
TGTGCCAGCAGCTTAGAGGGGAGACAAGAGACCCAGTACTTC
>TRBJ2-3|-|TRBV27|few
CASNPWGASTDTQYF
TGTGCCAGCAACCCTTGGGGCGCTAGCACAGATACGCAGTATTTT
>TRBJ2-5|TRBD2|TRBV28|many
CASSPGTMEETQYF
TGTGCCAGCAGTCCCGGGACTATGGAAGAGACCCAGTACTTC
>TRBJ1-2|-|TRBV4-2|-
CASSQTMWELRGYTF
TGTGCCAGCAGCCAAACGATGTGGGAACTGAGAGGCTACACCTTC
>TRBJ1-3|-|TRBV9|few
CASSGFGGYSGNTIYF
TGTGCCAGCAGCGGGTTTGGGGGATACTCTGGAAACACCATATATTTT
>TRBJ2-5|-|TRBV6-6|many
CASRKGETQYF
TGTGCCAGCAGAAAAGGGGAGACCCAGTACTTC
>TRBJ1-1|TRBD1|TRBV7-8|-
CASSYGQGNLNTEAFF
TGTGCCAGCAGCTACGGACAGGGCAACTTGAACACTGAAGCTTTCTTT